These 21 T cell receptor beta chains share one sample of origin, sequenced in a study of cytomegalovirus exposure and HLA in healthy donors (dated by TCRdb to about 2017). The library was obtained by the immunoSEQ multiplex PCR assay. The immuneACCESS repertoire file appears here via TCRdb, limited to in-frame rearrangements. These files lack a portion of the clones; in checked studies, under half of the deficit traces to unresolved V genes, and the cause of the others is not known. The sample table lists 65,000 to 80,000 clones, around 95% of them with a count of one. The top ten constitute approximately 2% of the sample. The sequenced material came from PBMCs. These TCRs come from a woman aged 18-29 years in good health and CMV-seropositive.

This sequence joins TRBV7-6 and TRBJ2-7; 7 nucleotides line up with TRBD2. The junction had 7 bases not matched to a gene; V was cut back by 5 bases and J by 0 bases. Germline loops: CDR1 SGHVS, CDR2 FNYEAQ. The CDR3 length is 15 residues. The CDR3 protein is CASSPFGGSSYEQYF. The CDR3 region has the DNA TGTGCCAGCAGCCCGTTTGGCGGGAGCTCCTACGAGCAGTACTTC.

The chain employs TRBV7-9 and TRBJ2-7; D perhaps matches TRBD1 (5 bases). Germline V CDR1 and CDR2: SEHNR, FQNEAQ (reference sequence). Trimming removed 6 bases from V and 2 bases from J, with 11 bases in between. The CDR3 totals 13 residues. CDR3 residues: CASRSLTAYEQYF. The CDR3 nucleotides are TGTGCCAGCAGGTCGCTGACAGCCTACGAGCAGTACTTC. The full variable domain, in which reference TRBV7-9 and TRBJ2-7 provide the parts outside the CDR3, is DTGVSQNPRHKITKRGQNVTFRCDPISEHNRLYWYRQTLGQGPEFLTYFQNEAQLEKSRLLSDRFSAERPKGSFSTLEIQRTEQGDSAMYLCASRSLTAYEQYFGPGTRLTVT.

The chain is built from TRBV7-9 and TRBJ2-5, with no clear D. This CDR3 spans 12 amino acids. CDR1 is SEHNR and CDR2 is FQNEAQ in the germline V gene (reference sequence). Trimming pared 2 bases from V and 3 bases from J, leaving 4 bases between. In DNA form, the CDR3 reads TGTGCCAGCAGCTTACCCGAAGAGACCCAGTACTTC. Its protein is CASSLPEETQYF.

CDR3 amino acids: CASSQLGAYEQYF. The CDR3 DNA reads as TGTGCCAGCAGCCAATTGGGGGCGTACGAGCAGTACTTC. This chain joins TRBV11-2 and TRBJ2-7, with a tentative D call TRBD1 (6 bases). Germline CDR1 is SGHAT and CDR2 is FQNNGV. The ends were cut back, 5 bases at V and 4 bases at J, with 12 bases in the middle. This CDR3 has 13 amino acids. The full variable domain, rest sourced from reference TRBV11-2 and TRBJ2-7, is EAGVAQSPRYKIIEKRQSVAFWCNPISGHATLYWYQQILGQGPKLLIQFQNNGVVDDSQLPKDRFSAERLKGVDSTLKIQPAKLEDSAVYLCASSQLGAYEQYFGPGTRLTVT.

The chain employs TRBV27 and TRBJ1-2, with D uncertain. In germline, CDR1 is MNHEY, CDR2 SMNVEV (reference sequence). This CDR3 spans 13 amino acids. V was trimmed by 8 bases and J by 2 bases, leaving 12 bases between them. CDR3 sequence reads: CASALRMNYGYTF. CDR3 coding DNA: TGTGCCAGCGCGTTGAGAATGAACTATGGCTACACCTTC.

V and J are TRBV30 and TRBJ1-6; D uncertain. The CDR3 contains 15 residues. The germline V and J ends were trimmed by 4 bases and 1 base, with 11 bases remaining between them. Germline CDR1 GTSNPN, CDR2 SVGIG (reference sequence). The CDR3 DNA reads TGTGCCTGGACCCCCGACGGGTCCTATAATTCACCCCTCCACTTT. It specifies CAWTPDGSYNSPLHF. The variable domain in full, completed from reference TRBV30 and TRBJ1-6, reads SQTIHQWPATLVQPVGSPLSLECTVEGTSNPNLYWYRQAAGRGLQLLFYSVGIGQISSEVPQNLSASRPQDRQFILSSKKLLLSDSGFYLCAWTPDGSYNSPLHFGNGTRLTVT.

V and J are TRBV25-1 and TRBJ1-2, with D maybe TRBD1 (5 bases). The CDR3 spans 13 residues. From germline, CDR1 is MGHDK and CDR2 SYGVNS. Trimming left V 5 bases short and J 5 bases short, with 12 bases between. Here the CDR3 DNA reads TGTGCCAGCAGTCCACAAGGGGTTTATGGCTACACCTTC. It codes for CASSPQGVYGYTF.

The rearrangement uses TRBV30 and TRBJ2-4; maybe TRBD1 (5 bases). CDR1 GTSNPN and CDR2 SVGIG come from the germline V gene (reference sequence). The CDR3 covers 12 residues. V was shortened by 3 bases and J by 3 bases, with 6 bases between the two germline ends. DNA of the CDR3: TGTGCCTGGAGGACAGACAAAAACATTCAGTACTTC. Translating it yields CAWRTDKNIQYF. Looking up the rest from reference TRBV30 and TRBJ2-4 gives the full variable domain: SQTIHQWPATLVQPVGSPLSLECTVEGTSNPNLYWYRQAAGRGLQLLFYSVGIGQISSEVPQNLSASRPQDRQFILSSKKLLLSDSGFYLCAWRTDKNIQYFGAGTRLSVL.

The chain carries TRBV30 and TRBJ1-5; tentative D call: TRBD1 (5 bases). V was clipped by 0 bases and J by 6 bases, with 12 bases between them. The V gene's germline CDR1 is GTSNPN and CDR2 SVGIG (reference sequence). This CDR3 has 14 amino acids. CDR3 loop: CAWSVQAESQPQHF. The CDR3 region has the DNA TGTGCCTGGAGTGTACAGGCCGAGAGTCAGCCCCAGCATTTT.

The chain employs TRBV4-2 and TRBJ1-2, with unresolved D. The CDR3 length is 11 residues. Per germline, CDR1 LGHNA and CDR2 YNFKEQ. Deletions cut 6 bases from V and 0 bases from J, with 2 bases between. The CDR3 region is CASSTNYGYTF. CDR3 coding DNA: TGTGCCAGCAGTACTAACTATGGCTACACCTTC.

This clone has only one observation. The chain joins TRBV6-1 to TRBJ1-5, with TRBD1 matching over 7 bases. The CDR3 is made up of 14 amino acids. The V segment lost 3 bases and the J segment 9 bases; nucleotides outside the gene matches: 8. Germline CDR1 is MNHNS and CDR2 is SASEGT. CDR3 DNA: TGTGCCAGCAGTGAGGTTACAGGGGAATGGCCCCAGCATTTT. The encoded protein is CASSEVTGEWPQHF.

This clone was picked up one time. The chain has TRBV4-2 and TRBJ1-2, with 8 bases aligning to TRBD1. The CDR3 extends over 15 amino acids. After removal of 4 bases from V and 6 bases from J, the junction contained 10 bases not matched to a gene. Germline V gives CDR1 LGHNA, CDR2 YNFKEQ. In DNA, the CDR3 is TGTGCCAGCAGCCCATCACAGGGGGTAAGGGATGGCTACACCTTC. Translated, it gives CASSPSQGVRDGYTF.

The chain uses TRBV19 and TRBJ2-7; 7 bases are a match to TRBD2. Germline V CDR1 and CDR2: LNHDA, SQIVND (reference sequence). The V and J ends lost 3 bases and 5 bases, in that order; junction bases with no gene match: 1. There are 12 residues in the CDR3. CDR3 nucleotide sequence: TGTGCCAGTAGTATCGGGGGGAACGAGCAGTACTTC. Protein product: CASSIGGNEQYF.

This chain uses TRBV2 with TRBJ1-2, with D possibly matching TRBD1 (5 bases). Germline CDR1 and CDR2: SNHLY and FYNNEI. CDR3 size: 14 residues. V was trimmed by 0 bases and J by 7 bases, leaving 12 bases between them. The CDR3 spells CASSEARQPGGYTF. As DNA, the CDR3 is TGTGCCAGCAGTGAAGCGAGACAGCCAGGTGGCTACACCTTC.

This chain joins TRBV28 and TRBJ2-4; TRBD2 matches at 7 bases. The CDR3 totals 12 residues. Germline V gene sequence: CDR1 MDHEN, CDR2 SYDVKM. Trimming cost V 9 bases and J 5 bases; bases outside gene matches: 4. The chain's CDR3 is CARRGGENIQYF. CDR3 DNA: TGTGCCAGAAGGGGAGGGGAAAACATTCAGTACTTC.

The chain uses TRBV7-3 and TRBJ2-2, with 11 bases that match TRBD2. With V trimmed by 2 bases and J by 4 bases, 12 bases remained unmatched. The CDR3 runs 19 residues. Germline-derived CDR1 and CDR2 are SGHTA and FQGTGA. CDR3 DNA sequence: TGTGCCAGCAGCTTATTCCCTAGCGGGAGGAGGGTTAGCACCGGGGAGCTGTTTTTT. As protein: CASSLFPSGRRVSTGELFF.

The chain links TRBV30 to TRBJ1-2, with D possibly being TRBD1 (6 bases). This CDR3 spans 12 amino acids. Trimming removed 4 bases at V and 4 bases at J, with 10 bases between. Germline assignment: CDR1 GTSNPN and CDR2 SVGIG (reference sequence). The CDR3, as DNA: TGTGCCTGGAAGTGGACAGTCTATGGCTACACCTTC. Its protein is CAWKWTVYGYTF.

The chain's CDR3 is CASSERTDIKPYEQYF. CDR3 bases: TGTGCCAGCAGTGAAAGGACAGACATTAAACCCTACGAGCAGTACTTC. The chain couples TRBV6-1 to TRBJ2-7, with D possibly TRBD1 on 6 matching bases. V was cut by 2 bases and J by 2 bases, with 16 bases left in between. Germline CDR1 and CDR2: MNHNS and SASEGT. The CDR3 has 16 amino acids.

In nucleotides, the CDR3 is TGTGCCAGCAGCTCAGGACTAGCGGGTGCCCAGAGCTCCTACGAGCAGTACTTC. It encodes CASSSGLAGAQSSYEQYF. V and J are TRBV7-8 and TRBJ2-7, with 11 bases identical to TRBD2. Germline CDR1 is SGHVS and CDR2 is FQNEAQ. This CDR3 comprises 18 residues. With 4 bases clipped from V and 0 bases from J, the junction kept 11 bases outside the gene matches.

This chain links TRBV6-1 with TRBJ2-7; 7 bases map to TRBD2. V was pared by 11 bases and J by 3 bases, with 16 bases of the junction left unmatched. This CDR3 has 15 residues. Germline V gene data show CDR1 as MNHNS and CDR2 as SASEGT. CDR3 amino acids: CAAAGEANPFYEQYF. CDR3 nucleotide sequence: TGTGCCGCCGCGGGGGAAGCGAACCCCTTCTACGAGCAGTACTTC.

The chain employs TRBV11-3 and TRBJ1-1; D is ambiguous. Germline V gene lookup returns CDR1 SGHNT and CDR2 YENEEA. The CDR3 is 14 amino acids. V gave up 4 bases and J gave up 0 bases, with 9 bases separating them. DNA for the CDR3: TGTGCCAGCAGCTCCTACGGTTTGAACACTGAAGCTTTCTTT. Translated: CASSSYGLNTEAFF.